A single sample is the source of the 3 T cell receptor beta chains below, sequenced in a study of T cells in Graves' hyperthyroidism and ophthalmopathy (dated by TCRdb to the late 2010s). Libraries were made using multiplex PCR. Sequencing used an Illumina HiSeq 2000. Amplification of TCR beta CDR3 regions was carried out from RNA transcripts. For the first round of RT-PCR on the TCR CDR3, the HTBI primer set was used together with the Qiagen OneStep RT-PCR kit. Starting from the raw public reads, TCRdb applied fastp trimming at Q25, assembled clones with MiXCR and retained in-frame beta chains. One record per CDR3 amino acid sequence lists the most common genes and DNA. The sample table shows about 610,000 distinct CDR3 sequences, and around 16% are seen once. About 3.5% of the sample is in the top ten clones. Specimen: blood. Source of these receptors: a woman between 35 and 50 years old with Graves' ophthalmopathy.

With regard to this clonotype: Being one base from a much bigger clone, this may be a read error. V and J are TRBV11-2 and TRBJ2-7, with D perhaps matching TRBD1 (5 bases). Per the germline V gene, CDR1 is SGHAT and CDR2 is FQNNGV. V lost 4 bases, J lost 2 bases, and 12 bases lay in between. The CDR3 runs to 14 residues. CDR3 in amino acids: CASSSGMYAYEQYF. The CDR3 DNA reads TGTGCCAGCAGCTCAGGGATGTACGCCTACGAGCAGTACTTC.

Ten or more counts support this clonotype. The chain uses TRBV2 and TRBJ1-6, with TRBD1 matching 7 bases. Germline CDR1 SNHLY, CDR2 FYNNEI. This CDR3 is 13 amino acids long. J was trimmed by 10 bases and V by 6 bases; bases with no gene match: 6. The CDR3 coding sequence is TGTGCCAGCAGAGGACAGGCAGTGTCACCCCTCCACTTT. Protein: CASRGQAVSPLHF. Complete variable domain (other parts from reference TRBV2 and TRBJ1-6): EPEVTQTPSHQVTQMGQEVILRCVPISNHLYFYWYRQILGQKVEFLVSFYNNEISEKSEIFDDQFSVERPDGSNFTLKIRSTKLEDSAMYFCASRGQAVSPLHFGNGTRLTVT.

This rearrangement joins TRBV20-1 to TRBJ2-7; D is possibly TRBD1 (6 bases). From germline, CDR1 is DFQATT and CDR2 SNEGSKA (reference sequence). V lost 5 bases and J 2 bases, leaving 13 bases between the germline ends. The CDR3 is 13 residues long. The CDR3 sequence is CSAYDRQPYEQYF. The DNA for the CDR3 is TGCAGTGCTTACGACAGGCAGCCCTACGAGCAGTACTTC.